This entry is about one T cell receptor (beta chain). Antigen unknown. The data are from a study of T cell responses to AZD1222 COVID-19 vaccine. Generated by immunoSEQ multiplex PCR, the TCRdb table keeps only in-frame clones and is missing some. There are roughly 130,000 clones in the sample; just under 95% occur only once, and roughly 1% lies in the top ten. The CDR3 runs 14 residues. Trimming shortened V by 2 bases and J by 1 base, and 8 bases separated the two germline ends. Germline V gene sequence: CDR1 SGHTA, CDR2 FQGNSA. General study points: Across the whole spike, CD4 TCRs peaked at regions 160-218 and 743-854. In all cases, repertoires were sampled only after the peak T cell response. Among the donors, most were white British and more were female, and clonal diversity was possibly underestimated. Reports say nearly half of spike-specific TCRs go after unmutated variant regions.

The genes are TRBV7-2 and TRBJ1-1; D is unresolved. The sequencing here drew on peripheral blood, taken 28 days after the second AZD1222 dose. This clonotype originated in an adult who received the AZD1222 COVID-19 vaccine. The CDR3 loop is CASSLLPGNTEAFF. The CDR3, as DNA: TGTGCCAGCAGCTTACTCCCGGGGAACACTGAAGCTTTCTTT.